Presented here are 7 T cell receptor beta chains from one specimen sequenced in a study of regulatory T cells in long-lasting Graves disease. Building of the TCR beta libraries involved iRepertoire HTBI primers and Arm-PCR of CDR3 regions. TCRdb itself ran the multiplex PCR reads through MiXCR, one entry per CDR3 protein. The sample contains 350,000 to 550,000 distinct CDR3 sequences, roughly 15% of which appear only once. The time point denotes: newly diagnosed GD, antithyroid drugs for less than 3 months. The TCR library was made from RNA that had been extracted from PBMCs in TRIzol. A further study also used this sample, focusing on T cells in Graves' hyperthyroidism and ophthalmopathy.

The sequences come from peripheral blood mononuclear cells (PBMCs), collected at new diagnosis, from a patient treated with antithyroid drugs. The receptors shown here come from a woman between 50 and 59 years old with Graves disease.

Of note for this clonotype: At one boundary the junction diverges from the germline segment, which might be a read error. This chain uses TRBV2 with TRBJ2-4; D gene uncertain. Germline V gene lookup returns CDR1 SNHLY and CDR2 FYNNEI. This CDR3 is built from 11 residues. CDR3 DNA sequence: TGTGCCAGCGGAATTAAAAACGTTCAGTACTTC. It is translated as CASGIKNVQYF.

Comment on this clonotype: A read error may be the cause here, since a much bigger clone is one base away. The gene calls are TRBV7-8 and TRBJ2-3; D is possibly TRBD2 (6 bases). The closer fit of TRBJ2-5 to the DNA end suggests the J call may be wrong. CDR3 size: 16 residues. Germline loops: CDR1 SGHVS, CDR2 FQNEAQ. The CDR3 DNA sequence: TGTACCAGCAGCTTAGGCCAAGTCGCGCCACGGGAGAGCCAGTACTTC. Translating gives CTSSLGQVAPRESQYF.

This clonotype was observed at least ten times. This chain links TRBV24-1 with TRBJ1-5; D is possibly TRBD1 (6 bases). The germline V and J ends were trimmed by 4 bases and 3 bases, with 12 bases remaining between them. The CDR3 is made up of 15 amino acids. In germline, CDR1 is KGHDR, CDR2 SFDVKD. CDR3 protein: CATSESGQINQPQHF. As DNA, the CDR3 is TGTGCCACCAGTGAGTCTGGACAGATCAATCAGCCCCAGCATTTT.

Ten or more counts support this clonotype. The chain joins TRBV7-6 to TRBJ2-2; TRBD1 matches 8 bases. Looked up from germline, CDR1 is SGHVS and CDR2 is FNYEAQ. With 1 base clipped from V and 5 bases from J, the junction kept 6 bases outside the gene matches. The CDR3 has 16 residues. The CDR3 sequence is CASSLVWDRRTGELFF. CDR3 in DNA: TGTGCCAGCAGCTTAGTCTGGGACAGGCGGACCGGGGAGCTGTTTTTT.

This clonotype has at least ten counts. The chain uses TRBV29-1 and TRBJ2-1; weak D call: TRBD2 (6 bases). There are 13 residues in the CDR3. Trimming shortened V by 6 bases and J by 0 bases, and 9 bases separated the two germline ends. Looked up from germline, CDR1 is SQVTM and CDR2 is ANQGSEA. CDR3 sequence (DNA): TGCAGCGTGATAGCGGACTCCTACAATGAGCAGTTCTTC. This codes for CSVIADSYNEQFF.

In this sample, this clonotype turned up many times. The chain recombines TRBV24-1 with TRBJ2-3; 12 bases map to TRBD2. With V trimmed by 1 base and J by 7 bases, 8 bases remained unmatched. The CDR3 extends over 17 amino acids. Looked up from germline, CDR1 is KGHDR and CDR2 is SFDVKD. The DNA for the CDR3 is TGTGCCACCAGTGATTTTGCTAGCGGGAGGGCCAGGAATACGCAGTATTTT. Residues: CATSDFASGRARNTQYF.

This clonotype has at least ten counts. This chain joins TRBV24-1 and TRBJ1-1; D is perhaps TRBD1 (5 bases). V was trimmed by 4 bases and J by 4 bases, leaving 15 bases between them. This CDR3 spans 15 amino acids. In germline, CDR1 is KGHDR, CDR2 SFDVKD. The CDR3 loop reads CATSDRNGASTEAFF. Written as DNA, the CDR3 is TGTGCCACCAGTGACAGGAATGGGGCGTCCACTGAAGCTTTCTTT.